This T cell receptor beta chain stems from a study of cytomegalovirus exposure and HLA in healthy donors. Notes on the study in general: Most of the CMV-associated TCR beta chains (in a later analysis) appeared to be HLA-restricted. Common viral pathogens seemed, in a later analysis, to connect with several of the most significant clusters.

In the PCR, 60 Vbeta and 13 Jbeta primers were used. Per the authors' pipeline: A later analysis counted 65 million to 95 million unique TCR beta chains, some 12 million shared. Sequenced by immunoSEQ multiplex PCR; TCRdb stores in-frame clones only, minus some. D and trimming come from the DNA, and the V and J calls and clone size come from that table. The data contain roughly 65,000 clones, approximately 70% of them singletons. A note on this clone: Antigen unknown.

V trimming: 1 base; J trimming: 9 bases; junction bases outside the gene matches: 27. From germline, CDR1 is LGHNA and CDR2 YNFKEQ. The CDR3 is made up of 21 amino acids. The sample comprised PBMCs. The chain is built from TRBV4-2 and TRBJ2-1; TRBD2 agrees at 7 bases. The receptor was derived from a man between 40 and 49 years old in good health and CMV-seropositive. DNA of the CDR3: TGTGCCAGCAGCCAAGGACGGGTAGCGGGTGGGCGTGGGGCGATCGTTATTGAGCAGTTCTTC. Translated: CASSQGRVAGGRGAIVIEQFF.